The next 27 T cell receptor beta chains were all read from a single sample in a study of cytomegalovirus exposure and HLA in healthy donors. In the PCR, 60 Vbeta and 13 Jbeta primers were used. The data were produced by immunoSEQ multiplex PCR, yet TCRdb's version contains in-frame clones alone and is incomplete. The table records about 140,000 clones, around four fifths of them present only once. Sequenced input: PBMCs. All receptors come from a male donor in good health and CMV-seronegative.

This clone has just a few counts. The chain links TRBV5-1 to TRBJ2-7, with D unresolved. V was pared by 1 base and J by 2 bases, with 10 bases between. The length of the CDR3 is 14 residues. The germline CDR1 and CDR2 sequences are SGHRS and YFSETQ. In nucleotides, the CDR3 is TGCGCCAGCAGCTTGACAGACAAGGCCTACGAGCAGTACTTC. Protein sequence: CASSLTDKAYEQYF.

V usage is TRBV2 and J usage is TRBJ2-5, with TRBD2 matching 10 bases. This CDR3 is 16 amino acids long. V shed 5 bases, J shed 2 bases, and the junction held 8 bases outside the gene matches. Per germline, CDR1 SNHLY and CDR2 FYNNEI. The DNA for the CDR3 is TGTGCCAGCAGTCGTAATAGCGGGGGGCCTCAAGAGACCCAGTACTTC. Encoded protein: CASSRNSGGPQETQYF.

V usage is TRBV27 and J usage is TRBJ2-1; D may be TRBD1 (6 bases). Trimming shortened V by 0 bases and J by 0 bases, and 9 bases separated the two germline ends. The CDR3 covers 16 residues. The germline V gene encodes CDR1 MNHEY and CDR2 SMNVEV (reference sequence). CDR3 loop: CASSLSKGVSYNEQFF. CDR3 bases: TGTGCCAGCAGTTTATCAAAGGGGGTCTCCTACAATGAGCAGTTCTTC.

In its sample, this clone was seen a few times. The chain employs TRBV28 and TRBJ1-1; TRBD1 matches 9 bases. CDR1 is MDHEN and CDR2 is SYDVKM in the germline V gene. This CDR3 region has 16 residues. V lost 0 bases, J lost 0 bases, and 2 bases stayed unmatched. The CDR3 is CASSLWGTGMNTEAFF. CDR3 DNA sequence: TGTGCCAGCAGTTTATGGGGGACAGGGATGAACACTGAAGCTTTCTTT.

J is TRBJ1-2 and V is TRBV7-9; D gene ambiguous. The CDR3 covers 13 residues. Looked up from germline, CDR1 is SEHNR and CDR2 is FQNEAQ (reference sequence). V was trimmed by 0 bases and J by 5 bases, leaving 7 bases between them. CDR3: CASSLAKQYGYTF. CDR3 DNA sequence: TGTGCCAGCAGCTTAGCAAAGCAATATGGCTACACCTTC.

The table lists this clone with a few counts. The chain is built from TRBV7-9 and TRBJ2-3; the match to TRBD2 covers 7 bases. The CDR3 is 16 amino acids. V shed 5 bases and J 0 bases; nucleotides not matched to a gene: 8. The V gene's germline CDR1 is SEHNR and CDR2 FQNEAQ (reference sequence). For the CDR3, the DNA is TGTGCCAGCAGCCAATGGGGGGGGATGAGCACAGATACGCAGTATTTT. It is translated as CASSQWGGMSTDTQYF.

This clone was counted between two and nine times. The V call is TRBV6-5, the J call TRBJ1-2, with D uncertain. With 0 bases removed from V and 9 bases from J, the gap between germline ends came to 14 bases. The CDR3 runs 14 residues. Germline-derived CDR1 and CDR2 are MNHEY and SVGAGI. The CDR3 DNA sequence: TGTGCCAGCAGTTACTCACGTGAGGGTCGGAGCTACACCTTC. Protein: CASSYSREGRSYTF.

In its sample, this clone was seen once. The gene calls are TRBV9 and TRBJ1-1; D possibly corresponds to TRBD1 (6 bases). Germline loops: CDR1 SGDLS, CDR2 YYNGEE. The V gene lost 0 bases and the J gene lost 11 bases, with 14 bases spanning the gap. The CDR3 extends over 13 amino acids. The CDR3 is CASSVDSAGVAFF. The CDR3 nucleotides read TGTGCCAGCAGCGTAGATTCGGCAGGGGTGGCTTTCTTT.

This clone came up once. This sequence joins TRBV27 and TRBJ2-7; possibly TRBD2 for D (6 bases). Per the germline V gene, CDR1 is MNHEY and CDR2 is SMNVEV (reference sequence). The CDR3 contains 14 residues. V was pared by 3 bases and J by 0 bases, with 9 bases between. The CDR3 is CASSFDGGSYEQYF. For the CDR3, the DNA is TGTGCCAGCAGTTTTGACGGGGGCTCCTACGAGCAGTACTTC.

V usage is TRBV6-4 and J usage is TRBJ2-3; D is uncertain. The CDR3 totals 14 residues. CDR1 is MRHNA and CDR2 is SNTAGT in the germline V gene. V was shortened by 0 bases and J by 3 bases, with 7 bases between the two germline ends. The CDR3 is CASSDSIATDTQYF. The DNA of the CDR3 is TGTGCCAGCAGTGACTCTATCGCGACAGATACGCAGTATTTT.

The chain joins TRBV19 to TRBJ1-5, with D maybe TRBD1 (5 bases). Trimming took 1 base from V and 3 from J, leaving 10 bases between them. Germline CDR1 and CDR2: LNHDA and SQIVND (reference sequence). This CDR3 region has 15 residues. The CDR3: CASSIVWGFNQPQHF. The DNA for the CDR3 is TGTGCCAGTAGTATAGTGTGGGGCTTCAATCAGCCCCAGCATTTT.

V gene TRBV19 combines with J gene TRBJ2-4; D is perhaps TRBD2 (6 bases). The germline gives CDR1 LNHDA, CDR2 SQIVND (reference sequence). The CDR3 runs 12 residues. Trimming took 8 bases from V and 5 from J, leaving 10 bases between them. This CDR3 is CASAGTENIQYF. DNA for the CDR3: TGTGCCAGTGCGGGAACCGAAAACATTCAGTACTTC.

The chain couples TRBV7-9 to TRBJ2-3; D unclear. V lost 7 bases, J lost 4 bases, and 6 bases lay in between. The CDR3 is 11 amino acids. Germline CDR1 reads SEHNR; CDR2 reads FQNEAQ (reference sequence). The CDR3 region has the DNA TGTGCCAGCACCCTATCAGATACGCAGTATTTT. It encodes CASTLSDTQYF.

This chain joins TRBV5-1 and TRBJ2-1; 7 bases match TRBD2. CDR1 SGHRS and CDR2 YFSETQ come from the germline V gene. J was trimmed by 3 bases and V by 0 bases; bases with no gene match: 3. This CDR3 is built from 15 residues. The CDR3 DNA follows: TGCGCCAGCAGCTTGGGGCCTAGCGGCTACAATGAGCAGTTCTTC. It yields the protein CASSLGPSGYNEQFF.

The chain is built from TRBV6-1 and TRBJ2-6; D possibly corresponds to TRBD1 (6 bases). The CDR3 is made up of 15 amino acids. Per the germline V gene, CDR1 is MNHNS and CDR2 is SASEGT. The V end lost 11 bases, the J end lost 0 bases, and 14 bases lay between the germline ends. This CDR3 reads CAVPTGFSGANVLTF. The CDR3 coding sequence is TGTGCCGTACCTACAGGGTTCTCTGGGGCCAACGTCCTGACTTTC.

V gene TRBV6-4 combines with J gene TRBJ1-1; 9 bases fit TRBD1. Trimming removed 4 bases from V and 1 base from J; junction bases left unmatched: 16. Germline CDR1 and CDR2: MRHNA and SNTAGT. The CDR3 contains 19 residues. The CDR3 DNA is TGTGCCAGCAGTGTCGCCCGGGACAGGGCTGTAAAGGCGAACACTGAAGCTTTCTTT. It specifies CASSVARDRAVKANTEAFF.

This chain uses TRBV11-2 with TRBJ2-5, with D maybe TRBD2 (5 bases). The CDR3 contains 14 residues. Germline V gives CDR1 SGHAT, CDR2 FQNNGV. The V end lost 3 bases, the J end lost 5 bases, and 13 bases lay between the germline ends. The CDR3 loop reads CASSFGTLGETQYF. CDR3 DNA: TGTGCCAGCAGCTTTGGAACACTAGGGGAGACCCAGTACTTC.

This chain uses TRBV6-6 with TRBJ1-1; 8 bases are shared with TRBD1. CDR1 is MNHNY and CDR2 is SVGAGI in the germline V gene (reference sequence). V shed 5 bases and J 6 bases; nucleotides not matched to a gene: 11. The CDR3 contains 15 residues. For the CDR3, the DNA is TGTGCCAGCAGTGCTCCGGGACAGGTCCTCCCTGAAGCTTTCTTT. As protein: CASSAPGQVLPEAFF.

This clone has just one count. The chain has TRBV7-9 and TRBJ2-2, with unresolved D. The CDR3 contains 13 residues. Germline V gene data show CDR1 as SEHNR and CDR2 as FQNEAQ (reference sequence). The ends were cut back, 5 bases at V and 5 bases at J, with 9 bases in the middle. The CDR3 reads CASSALATGELFF. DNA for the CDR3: TGTGCCAGCAGCGCCCTGGCAACCGGGGAGCTGTTTTTT.

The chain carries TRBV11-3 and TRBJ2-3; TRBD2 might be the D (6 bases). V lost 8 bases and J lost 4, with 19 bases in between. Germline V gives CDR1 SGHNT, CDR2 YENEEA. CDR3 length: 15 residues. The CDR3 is CASGVGGSISDTQYF. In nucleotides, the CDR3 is TGTGCCAGCGGCGTGGGGGGAAGTATCTCAGATACGCAGTATTTT.

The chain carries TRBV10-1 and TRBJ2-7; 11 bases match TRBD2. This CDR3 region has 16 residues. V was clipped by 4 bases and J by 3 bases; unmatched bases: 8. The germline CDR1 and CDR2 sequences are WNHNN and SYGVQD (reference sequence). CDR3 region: CASSGLAGGPIYEQYF. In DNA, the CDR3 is TGCGCCAGCAGTGGGTTAGCGGGGGGGCCTATCTACGAGCAGTACTTC.

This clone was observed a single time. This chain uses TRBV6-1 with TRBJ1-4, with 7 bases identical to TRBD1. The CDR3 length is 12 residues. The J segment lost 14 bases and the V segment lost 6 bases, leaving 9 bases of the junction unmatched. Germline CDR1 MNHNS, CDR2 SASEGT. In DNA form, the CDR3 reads TGTGCCAGCAGAGGGACAGCGCCTCCCCTGTTTTTT. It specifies CASRGTAPPLFF.

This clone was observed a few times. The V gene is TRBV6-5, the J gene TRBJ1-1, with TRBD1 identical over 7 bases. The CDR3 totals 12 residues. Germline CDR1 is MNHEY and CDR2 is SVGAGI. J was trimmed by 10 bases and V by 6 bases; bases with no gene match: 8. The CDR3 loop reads CASSRTGGPAFF. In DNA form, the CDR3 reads TGTGCCAGCAGCAGGACAGGTGGCCCAGCTTTCTTT.

CDR3 sequence: CASSPHWEGGTDTQYF. CDR3 DNA sequence: TGTGCCAGCAGTCCTCATTGGGAGGGGGGGACAGATACGCAGTATTTT. The chain is built from TRBV28 and TRBJ2-3; weak D call: TRBD2 (7 bases). V dropped 5 bases and J dropped 3 bases, with 18 bases sitting between them. Germline V gene lookup returns CDR1 MDHEN and CDR2 SYDVKM. The CDR3 covers 16 residues.

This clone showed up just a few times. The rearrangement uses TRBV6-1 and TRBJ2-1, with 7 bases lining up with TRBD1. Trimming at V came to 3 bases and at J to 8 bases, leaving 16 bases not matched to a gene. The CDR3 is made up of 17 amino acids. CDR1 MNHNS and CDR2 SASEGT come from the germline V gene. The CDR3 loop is CASSDPVDRVTRDEQFF. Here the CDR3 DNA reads TGTGCCAGCAGTGACCCCGTCGACAGGGTAACTCGCGATGAGCAGTTCTTC.

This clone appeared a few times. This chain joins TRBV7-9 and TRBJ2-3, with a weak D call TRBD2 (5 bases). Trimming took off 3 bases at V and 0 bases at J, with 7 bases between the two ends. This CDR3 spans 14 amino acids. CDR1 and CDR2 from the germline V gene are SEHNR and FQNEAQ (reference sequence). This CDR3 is CASSLTISTDTQYF. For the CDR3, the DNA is TGTGCCAGCAGCTTGACTATTAGCACAGATACGCAGTATTTT.

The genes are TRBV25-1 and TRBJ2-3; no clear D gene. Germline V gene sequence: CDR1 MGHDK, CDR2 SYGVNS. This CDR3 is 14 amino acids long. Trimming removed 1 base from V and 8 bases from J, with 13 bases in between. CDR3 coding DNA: TGTGCCAGCAGTGAATGGCAGGCCTCAGGTACGCAGTATTTT. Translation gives CASSEWQASGTQYF.